This TCR beta chain originates from a study of blood T cell repertoires in COVID-19. Study-wide background: Sample material is recorded as cDNA or gDNA derived from T cells, B-cell-depleted T cells, or PBMCs.

Looked up from germline, CDR1 is LNHNV and CDR2 is YYDKDF (reference sequence). This CDR3 has 17 amino acids. V lost 7 bases, J lost 4 bases, and 20 bases lay in between. Generated by immunoSEQ multiplex PCR, the TCRdb table keeps only in-frame clones and is missing some. The sample includes around 97,000 clones, 87% seen only once; the top ten take just under 20%. The receptor was isolated from a human donor in a cohort sampled during active COVID-19. The chain couples TRBV15 to TRBJ1-6, with D maybe TRBD1 (6 bases). Source material: peripheral blood. CDR3 region: CATKGDQGLFYNSPLHF. CDR3 DNA sequence: TGTGCCACCAAGGGCGATCAGGGGCTCTTTTATAATTCACCCCTCCACTTT.